The present entry profiles one TCR beta chain with its context. Authors' data handling: Cell counts per sample came from amplifying reference gene primers. Measured with immunoSEQ multiplex PCR; TCRdb has only the in-frame clones, and not every one. The V and J calls and clone size were taken over from that table, and D and trimming were inferred from the DNA. The top ten clones hold approximately 5.8% of a sample with about 84,000 clones, 70% to 80% of them seen once. The CDR3 totals 15 residues. Germline lookup yields CDR1 SEHNR and CDR2 FQNEAQ (reference sequence). V dropped 0 bases and J dropped 4 bases, with 13 bases sitting between them. This specimen comes from a study of blood T cell repertoires in COVID-19. Turning to the study itself: There were acute and convalescent COVID-19 samples, and they came from the United States, Italy and Spain. Nucleic acid was either cDNA or gDNA, and it came from T cells, B-cell-depleted T cells, or PBMCs.

What was sequenced was peripheral blood. The TCR was taken from a man in his fifties with active or convalescent COVID-19. The chain employs TRBV7-9 and TRBJ2-7; D is perhaps TRBD1 (6 bases). DNA for the CDR3: TGTGCCAGCAGCTTAGCGGCAGGGGCAACTTACGAGCAGTACTTC. Translating it yields CASSLAAGATYEQYF.